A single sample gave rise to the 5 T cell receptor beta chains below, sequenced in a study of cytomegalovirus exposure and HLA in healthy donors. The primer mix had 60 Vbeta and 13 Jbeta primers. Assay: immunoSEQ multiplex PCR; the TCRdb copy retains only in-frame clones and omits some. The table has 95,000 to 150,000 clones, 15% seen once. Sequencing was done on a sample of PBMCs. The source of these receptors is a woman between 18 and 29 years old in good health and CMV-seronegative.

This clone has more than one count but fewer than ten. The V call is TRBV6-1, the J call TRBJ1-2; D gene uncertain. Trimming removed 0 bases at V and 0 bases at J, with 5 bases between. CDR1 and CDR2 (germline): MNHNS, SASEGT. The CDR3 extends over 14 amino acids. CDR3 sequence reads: CASSEAAANYGYTF. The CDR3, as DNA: TGTGCCAGCAGTGAAGCTGCAGCTAACTATGGCTACACCTTC.

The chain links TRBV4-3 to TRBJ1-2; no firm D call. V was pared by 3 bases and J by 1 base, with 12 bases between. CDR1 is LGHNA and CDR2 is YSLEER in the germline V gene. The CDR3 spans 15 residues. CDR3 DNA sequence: TGCGCCAGCAGCCAGTCGGAGGACCTTAACTATGGCTACACCTTC. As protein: CASSQSEDLNYGYTF.

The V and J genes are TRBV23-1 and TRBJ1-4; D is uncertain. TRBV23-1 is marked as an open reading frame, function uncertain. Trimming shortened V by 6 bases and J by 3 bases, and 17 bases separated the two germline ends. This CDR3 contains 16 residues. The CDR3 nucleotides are TGCGCCAGCAGGGGAGGGCAGGACGAGTCTAATGAAAAACTGTTTTTT. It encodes CASRGGQDESNEKLFF.

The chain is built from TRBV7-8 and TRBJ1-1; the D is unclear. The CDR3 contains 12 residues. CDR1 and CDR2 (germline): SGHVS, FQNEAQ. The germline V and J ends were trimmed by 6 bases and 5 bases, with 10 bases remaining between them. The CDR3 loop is CASSSVGTEAFF. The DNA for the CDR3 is TGTGCCAGCAGTTCGGTCGGGACTGAAGCTTTCTTT.

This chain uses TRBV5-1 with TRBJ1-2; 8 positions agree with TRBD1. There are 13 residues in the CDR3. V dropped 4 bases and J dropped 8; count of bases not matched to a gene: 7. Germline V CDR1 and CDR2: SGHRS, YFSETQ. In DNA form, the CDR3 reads TGCGCCAGCAGCGGCCAGGGGGCAGAAGGCTACACCTTC. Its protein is CASSGQGAEGYTF.